This T cell receptor beta chain was profiled in a study of CD8+ T cells in alopecia areata. Background on the study: Using the percentage of affected scalp area, treated patients' severity was scored. Study-wide results and limits: Scalp clonality, along with expanded CD8+ clones among the top 100, was significantly decreased by tofacitinib.

Sequencing templates came from extracted RNA that was reverse transcribed into cDNA. Only in-frame clones appear in the TCRdb table, and some are missing; sequencing was by immunoSEQ multiplex PCR. The sample lists 150,000 to 200,000 clones; around three fifths were seen once. Germline lookup yields CDR1 GTSNPN and CDR2 SVGIG (reference sequence). This CDR3 has 15 residues. The germline V and J ends were trimmed by 0 bases and 2 bases, with 10 bases remaining between them. Treatment described: oral pan-JAK inhibitor, 5-10 mg twice daily. Concerning this clone: Its antigen is not known.

This sample comprised CD4+ T cells sorted from blood, obtained at week 24, from a patient treated with tofacitinib. This TCR derives from a human donor with alopecia areata. The chain joins TRBV30 to TRBJ1-4; D gene unclear. CDR3 nucleotides: TGTGCCTGGAGTGTAGGATGGCGGACTAATGAAAAACTGTTTTTT. It translates to CAWSVGWRTNEKLFF.